This entry features one T cell receptor beta chain sequence. Authors' processing steps: Cell counts per sample came from amplifying reference gene primers. Using immunoSEQ multiplex PCR, the repertoire was profiled, and TCRdb retains in-frame clones only, with some absent. The DNA gave D and trimming, while V, J and clone size come from that table. The sample includes about 380,000 clones, more than 65% of them seen just once. The CDR3 has 12 residues. Trimming shortened V by 3 bases and J by 3 bases, and 6 bases separated the two germline ends. The entry originates in a study of blood T cell repertoires in COVID-19. On the study more broadly: Collection of acute and convalescent COVID-19 samples took place in the United States, Italy and Spain.

Sequences were obtained from peripheral blood. This chain uses TRBV12-3 or TRBV12-4 with TRBJ2-7, with TRBD2 as a possible D gene (5 bases). The receptor was derived from a human donor with acute or convalescent COVID-19. The donor label of this sample is uncertain. CDR3 coding DNA: TGTGCCAGCAGTTTTCGGGACTACGAGCAGTACTTC. Its translation is CASSFRDYEQYF.